What follows is one T cell receptor (beta chain) and its context. CD4+ cells underwent separation, giving CD45RA+ naive and CD45RA-negative memory subsets. Produced via immunoSEQ multiplex PCR; TCRdb's table is partial and in-frame only. This sample has 2 million to 3 million clones, with just over 90% found just once. This entry belongs to a study of shared clonotypes between healthy human individuals. The overall study: Donors were a couple of women and a few men aged 18 to 49. Per donor, CD8 memory used one plate, CD8 naive used two, CD4 memory used three and CD4 naive used three.

This TCR came from a man aged 18 to 29 in good health. Sequenced material: naive CD4+ T cells sorted from blood. The subset denotes: CD45RA+ positively selected.

CDR3 protein: CASSYRDKGYNEQFF. The CDR3 nucleotides are TGTGCCAGCAGCTACCGGGACAAGGGGTACAATGAGCAGTTCTTC. The chain combines TRBV11-2 with TRBJ2-1, with D possibly matching TRBD1 (6 bases). The CDR3 consists of 15 residues. Trimming cost V 4 bases and J 4 bases, with 14 bases left between them. Germline V gene data show CDR1 as SGHAT and CDR2 as FQNNGV.